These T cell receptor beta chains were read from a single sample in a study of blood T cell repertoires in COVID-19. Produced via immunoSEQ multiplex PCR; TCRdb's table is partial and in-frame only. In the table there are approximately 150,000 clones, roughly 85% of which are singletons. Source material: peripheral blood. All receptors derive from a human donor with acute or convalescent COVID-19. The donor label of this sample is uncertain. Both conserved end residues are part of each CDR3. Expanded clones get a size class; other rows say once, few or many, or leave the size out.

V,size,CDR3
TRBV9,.,CASSVTYISGNTIYF
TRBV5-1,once,CASSFQGASEKLFF
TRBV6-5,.,CASRPGGRETQYF
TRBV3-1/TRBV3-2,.,CASSSYTGSYTF
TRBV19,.,CASSTMTGDRTEAFF
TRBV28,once,CASTPATVMNTEAFF
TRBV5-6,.,CASSGAAGANSPLHF
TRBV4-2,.,CASSQVVGQVTGELFF
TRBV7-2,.,CASRSGQGSNQPQHF
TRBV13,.,CAGRDGNEQFF
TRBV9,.,CASSARGSPNQPQHF
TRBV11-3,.,CAIKYRSSYNSPLHF
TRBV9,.,CASSVLPGEDTQYF
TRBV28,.,CASSSWTLAGTSTDTQYF
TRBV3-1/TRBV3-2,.,CASSQAGKLFF
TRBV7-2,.,CASSLASTYNEQFF
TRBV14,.,CASSRAGTGFYGYTF
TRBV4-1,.,CASSQDPAGGLDEQFF
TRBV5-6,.,CASSPNRGSFNYGYTF
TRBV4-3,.,CASSQDNTADYGYTF
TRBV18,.,CASSPSRQGNSPLHF
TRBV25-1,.,CASTWGTRYNSPLHF
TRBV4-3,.,CASSQGTAGGTNEKLFF
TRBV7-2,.,CASSALTGAFF
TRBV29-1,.,CSSVLWTEAFF
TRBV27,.,CASSSGQGDYGYTF
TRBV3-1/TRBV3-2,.,CASSRPRATGQVNEAFF
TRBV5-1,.,CASSSGQGIQETQYF
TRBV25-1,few,CASSARGTANEKLFF
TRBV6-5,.,CASREGLGQPQHF
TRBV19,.,CASRMTGTQMSPLHF
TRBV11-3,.,CASSGRLSLTDTQYF
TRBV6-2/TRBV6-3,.,CASSYRGQGPAFF